These 17 T cell receptor beta chains came from one sample sequenced in a study of early T cells in non-severe SARS-CoV-2 infection. TCRdb re-called the 5' RACE reads through MiXCR, storing one row per CDR3 protein. The data hold 55,000 or so distinct CDR3 sequences, with approximately 6% observed a single time. The sequencing input was whole blood. The origin of the receptors is an adult who was a healthcare worker with PCR-confirmed SARS-CoV-2 infection or an uninfected control (not recorded which).

The rearrangement uses TRBV7-2 and TRBJ2-5; the D is unclear. The germline gives CDR1 SGHTA, CDR2 FQGNSA. The CDR3 length is 14 residues. Trimming cost V 3 bases and J 1 base, with 9 bases left between them. The CDR3 loop is CASSFPRTQETQYF. The CDR3 nucleotides are TGTGCCAGCAGCTTCCCCAGGACCCAAGAGACCCAGTACTTC.

The rearrangement uses TRBV2 and TRBJ1-1, with D unclear. Trimming stripped 10 bases from V and 0 bases from J, with 12 bases between. The CDR3 totals 13 residues. Germline V gene sequence: CDR1 SNHLY, CDR2 FYNNEI. In DNA form, the CDR3 reads TGTGCCAACACCCTCAGAGTGAACACTGAAGCTTTCTTT. Translating it yields CANTLRVNTEAFF. Using reference TRBV2 and TRBJ1-1 for the parts outside the CDR3, the full variable domain is EPEVTQTPSHQVTQMGQEVILRCVPISNHLYFYWYRQILGQKVEFLVSFYNNEISEKSEIFDDQFSVERPDGSNFTLKIRSTKLEDSAMYFCANTLRVNTEAFFGQGTRLTVV.

This clonotype was counted ten times or more. The chain links TRBV7-9 to TRBJ2-5; a possible D gene is TRBD1 (6 bases). Trimming pared 5 bases from V and 3 bases from J, leaving 22 bases between. The germline V gene encodes CDR1 SEHNR and CDR2 FQNEAQ (reference sequence). The CDR3 is 17 amino acids. CDR3 bases: TGTGCCAGCAGCCCCGATGGGGGACACTTAATCAAAGAGACCCAGTACTTC. Protein sequence: CASSPDGGHLIKETQYF.

In this sample, this clonotype turned up many times. The V gene is TRBV29-1, the J gene TRBJ1-5, with 7 bases identical to TRBD1. Germline loops: CDR1 SQVTM, CDR2 ANQGSEA. The CDR3 sequence is 13 residues long. Losses at the gene ends were 4 bases for V and 3 bases for J; bases not matched to a gene: 3. DNA for the CDR3: TGCAGCGTTGCTAGGGGGCCCAATCAGCCCCAGCATTTT. Its protein is CSVARGPNQPQHF.

This clonotype was recorded many times. The V call is TRBV28, the J call TRBJ1-5, with 7 bases fitting TRBD1. J lost 0 bases, V lost 7 bases, and 6 bases had no gene match. The germline CDR1 and CDR2 sequences are MDHEN and SYDVKM. The CDR3 has 15 amino acids. As DNA, the CDR3 is TGTGCCAGCATAAGACAGGGATATAGCAATCAGCCCCAGCATTTT. This gives the protein CASIRQGYSNQPQHF.

This chain connects TRBV6-5 to TRBJ1-3; 9 bases map to TRBD1. J was trimmed by 4 bases and V by 5 bases; bases with no gene match: 9. This CDR3 has 16 residues. Germline assignment: CDR1 MNHEY and CDR2 SVGAGI. CDR3 loop: CASSPLQGAKGNTIYF. The CDR3 DNA reads as TGTGCCAGCAGTCCTTTACAGGGGGCGAAGGGAAACACCATATATTTT.

This clonotype has ten or more counts. The CDR3 region is CATSDPTGSGANVLTF. Here the CDR3 DNA reads TGTGCCACCAGTGATCCGACAGGGTCTGGGGCCAACGTCCTGACTTTC. The V and J genes are TRBV24-1 and TRBJ2-6, with 7 bases lining up with TRBD1. Looked up from germline, CDR1 is KGHDR and CDR2 is SFDVKD. V dropped 3 bases and J dropped 1; count of bases not matched to a gene: 2. The CDR3 consists of 16 residues.

This clonotype was counted at least ten times. This sequence joins TRBV20-1 and TRBJ2-2; 7 nucleotides line up with TRBD2. The length of the CDR3 is 17 residues. Germline CDR1 reads DFQATT; CDR2 reads SNEGSKA (reference sequence). Trimming at V came to 3 bases and at J to 2 bases, leaving 12 bases not matched to a gene. Here the CDR3 reads CSARQGGRLLNTGELFF. The DNA for the CDR3 is TGCAGTGCTAGGCAGGGCGGGAGATTACTTAACACCGGGGAGCTGTTTTTT.

Ten or more counts support this clonotype. The rearrangement joins TRBV6-6 to TRBJ1-5; no firm D call. The germline V gene encodes CDR1 MNHNY and CDR2 SVGAGI (reference sequence). Trimming pared 0 bases from V and 0 bases from J, leaving 9 bases between. The CDR3 extends over 16 amino acids. The CDR3 DNA is TGTGCCAGCAGTTACTCCTCGGGCAGTAGCAATCAGCCCCAGCATTTT. The encoded protein is CASSYSSGSSNQPQHF.

This clonotype was recorded at least ten times. This chain uses TRBV7-9 with TRBJ1-2, with no clear D. The CDR3 runs 14 residues. The V and J ends lost 5 bases and 0 bases respectively, with 10 bases between them. Germline V gene sequence: CDR1 SEHNR, CDR2 FQNEAQ (reference sequence). The CDR3 reads CASSLVSANYGYTF. CDR3 sequence (DNA): TGTGCCAGCAGCCTCGTCAGTGCTAACTATGGCTACACCTTC.

The rearrangement links TRBV11-2 to TRBJ1-3; D is ambiguous. Germline V gene lookup returns CDR1 SGHAT and CDR2 FQNNGV. This CDR3 has 20 residues. The V end was cut by 5 bases, the J end by 0 bases, with 26 bases between. The CDR3 bases are TGTGCCAGCAGCGCGCGCCCAAGTTCGGCGGCGACTACCTCTGGAAACACCATATATTTT. Residues: CASSARPSSAATTSGNTIYF.

V is TRBV5-1 and J is TRBJ1-6; possible D gene TRBD1, 6 bases. Per germline, CDR1 SGHRS and CDR2 YFSETQ. Trimming took 0 bases from V and 13 from J, leaving 11 bases between them. The CDR3 spans 13 residues. CDR3 DNA: TGCGCCAGCAGCTTGGGACAGGTGGATCCCCTCCACTTT. Its protein is CASSLGQVDPLHF.

In this sample, this clonotype turned up a few times. The chain links TRBV2 to TRBJ1-6; D possibly corresponds to TRBD1 (6 bases). In germline, CDR1 is SNHLY, CDR2 FYNNEI. V was trimmed by 6 bases and J by 6 bases, leaving 15 bases between them. The CDR3 covers 15 residues. CDR3 nucleotides: TGTGCCAGCAGGGGGGCTGGGACAACTAATTCACCCCTCCACTTT. As protein: CASRGAGTTNSPLHF. The full variable domain, in which reference TRBV2 and TRBJ1-6 provide the parts outside the CDR3, is EPEVTQTPSHQVTQMGQEVILRCVPISNHLYFYWYRQILGQKVEFLVSFYNNEISEKSEIFDDQFSVERPDGSNFTLKIRSTKLEDSAMYFCASRGAGTTNSPLHFGNGTRLTVT.

Many counts were recorded for this clonotype. The chain uses TRBV11-2 and TRBJ2-3, with D perhaps matching TRBD2 (6 bases). Germline CDR1 is SGHAT and CDR2 is FQNNGV. The CDR3 sequence is 12 residues long. V was trimmed by 5 bases and J by 10 bases, leaving 13 bases between them. CDR3 sequence: CASSPGGKAQYF. The CDR3, as DNA: TGTGCCAGCAGCCCCGGCGGGAAGGCGCAGTATTTT.

At least ten counts were recorded for this clonotype. The J gene is TRBJ2-2, the V gene TRBV19; no definite D call. The CDR3 is 16 residues long. The V gene lost 3 bases and the J gene lost 0 bases, with 11 bases spanning the gap. Germline loops: CDR1 LNHDA, CDR2 SQIVND (reference sequence). The CDR3 DNA is TGTGCCAGTAGTATTTTGGGCAGCGCGAACACCGGGGAGCTGTTTTTT. Translation: CASSILGSANTGELFF.

This clonotype was seen many times. The chain combines TRBV6-5 with TRBJ2-2; a possible D gene is TRBD2 (5 bases). V shed 0 bases and J shed 5 bases, with 10 bases lying between them. The CDR3 is 15 residues long. Germline CDR1 reads MNHEY; CDR2 reads SVGAGI. CDR3 loop: CASSYSGVGTGELFF. CDR3 DNA sequence: TGTGCCAGCAGTTACTCGGGAGTAGGGACCGGGGAGCTGTTTTTT.

This clonotype was seen ten or more times. The rearrangement links TRBV4-2 to TRBJ1-1; D gene unclear. The CDR3 extends over 11 amino acids. Trimming removed 4 bases at V and 3 bases at J, with 3 bases between. Per germline, CDR1 LGHNA and CDR2 YNFKEQ. This CDR3 reads CASSRYTEAFF. For the CDR3, the DNA is TGTGCCAGCAGCCGGTACACTGAAGCTTTCTTT.